Below, 22 T cell receptor beta chains from the same sample are listed, as sequenced in a study of cytomegalovirus exposure and HLA in healthy donors. The PCR had 60 Vbeta and 13 Jbeta primers. Profiled with immunoSEQ multiplex PCR; TCRdb holds only in-frame clones, not every one. The sample contains 85,000 to 100,000 clones, around four fifths of which appear only once. The sample comprised PBMCs. These receptors originate from a woman in her thirties or forties in good health and CMV-seronegative.

This clone was recorded a few times. The CDR3 loop is CASSQGLAGGPSTDTQYF. The CDR3 nucleotides are TGTGCCAGCAGCCAAGGACTAGCGGGGGGGCCTAGCACAGATACGCAGTATTTT. The chain joins TRBV4-2 to TRBJ2-3, with 14 bases that match TRBD2. Germline V gene sequence: CDR1 LGHNA, CDR2 YNFKEQ. V shed 1 base and J 0 bases; nucleotides not matched to a gene: 3. The CDR3 is 18 amino acids.

The DNA of the CDR3 is TGCGCCAGCAGCTTGGTATCCGGCGGGGGGCTTGAAGAGACCCAGTACTTC. The encoded protein is CASSLVSGGGLEETQYF. The gene calls are TRBV5-1 and TRBJ2-5; 8 nucleotides match TRBD2. Germline V CDR1 and CDR2: SGHRS, YFSETQ. The J segment lost 3 bases and the V segment lost 0 bases, leaving 10 bases of the junction unmatched. The CDR3 consists of 17 residues.

The J gene is TRBJ2-3, the V gene TRBV5-6; TRBD1 matches at 9 bases. CDR3 size: 17 residues. V gave up 4 bases and J gave up 3 bases; unmatched junction bases: 12. From germline, CDR1 is SGHDT and CDR2 YYEEEE. DNA of the CDR3: TGTGCCAGCAGCGCTATTCCGGGACAGGGAAAAACAGATACGCAGTATTTT. This encodes CASSAIPGQGKTDTQYF.

The V and J genes are TRBV19 and TRBJ1-1, with D possibly TRBD1 on 6 matching bases. This CDR3 contains 13 residues. The ends were cut back, 9 bases at V and 10 bases at J, with 21 bases in the middle. Germline values: CDR1 LNHDA, CDR2 SQIVND (reference sequence). The CDR3 reads CASLASWGRGAFF. Here the CDR3 DNA reads TGTGCCAGCTTAGCCTCCTGGGGGCGAGGAGCTTTCTTT.

V is TRBV30 and J is TRBJ2-5, with TRBD1 matching 9 bases. The V segment lost 3 bases and the J segment 1 base; nucleotides outside the gene matches: 6. The CDR3 length is 15 residues. Germline V gene data show CDR1 as GTSNPN and CDR2 as SVGIG (reference sequence). CDR3 residues: CAWSPTGGIQETQYF. As DNA, the CDR3 is TGTGCCTGGAGCCCGACAGGGGGAATCCAAGAGACCCAGTACTTC.

This clone has only a few counts. The chain combines TRBV7-8 with TRBJ1-6; D not certain. V was cut by 1 base and J by 6 bases, with 7 bases left in between. The CDR3 extends over 14 amino acids. Germline V gives CDR1 SGHVS, CDR2 FQNEAQ. The CDR3 bases are TGTGCCAGCAGCTTAGGACTGTTTAATTCACCCCTCCACTTT. Translation gives CASSLGLFNSPLHF. Full variable domain (rest looked up from reference TRBV7-8 and TRBJ1-6): GAGVSQSPRYKVAKRGQDVALRCDPISGHVSLFWYQQALGQGPEFLTYFQNEAQLDKSGLPSDRFFAERPEGSVSTLKIQRTQQEDSAVYLCASSLGLFNSPLHFGNGTRLTVT.

This chain connects TRBV4-1 to TRBJ1-5, with D possibly matching TRBD1 (5 bases). The germline gives CDR1 MGHRA, CDR2 YSYEKL. The CDR3 totals 14 residues. Trimming left V 2 bases short and J 4 bases short, with 9 bases between. The CDR3: CASSQTGLNQPQHF. The DNA of the CDR3 is TGCGCCAGCAGCCAAACAGGCTTAAATCAGCCCCAGCATTTT.

In this sample, this clone turned up a few times. The chain joins TRBV27 to TRBJ1-5; unclear D gene. V was shortened by 3 bases and J by 7 bases, with 7 bases between the two germline ends. Germline V gene sequence: CDR1 MNHEY, CDR2 SMNVEV (reference sequence). The CDR3 extends over 12 amino acids. CDR3 amino acids: CASSLAGQPQHF. CDR3 bases: TGTGCCAGCAGTTTGGCTGGCCAGCCCCAGCATTTT.

A few counts support this clone. The chain employs TRBV19 and TRBJ2-6, with TRBD1 matching over 11 bases. Germline loops: CDR1 LNHDA, CDR2 SQIVND (reference sequence). The junction had 3 bases not matched to a gene; V was cut back by 5 bases and J by 0 bases. This CDR3 is built from 17 residues. CDR3 amino acids: CASSSGTGGSGANVLTF. DNA for the CDR3: TGTGCCAGTAGTTCAGGGACAGGGGGCTCTGGGGCCAACGTCCTGACTTTC.

V is TRBV9 and J is TRBJ1-4; D may be TRBD1 (5 bases). The CDR3 loop spans 15 amino acids. Germline values: CDR1 SGDLS, CDR2 YYNGEE. The V end was cut by 0 bases, the J end by 4 bases, with 10 bases between. The CDR3: CASSVAGQLNEKLFF. CDR3 sequence (DNA): TGTGCCAGCAGCGTAGCAGGGCAGCTTAATGAAAAACTGTTTTTT.

The rearrangement links TRBV13 to TRBJ2-1; TRBD1 aligns across 7 bases. Germline CDR1 is PRHDT and CDR2 is FYEKMQ (reference sequence). The CDR3 totals 18 residues. V gave up 1 base and J gave up 5 bases; unmatched junction bases: 14. The CDR3 coding sequence is TGTGCCAGCAGCTTAGAGGGGAACAGGGGCGTTAGTCACAATGAGCAGTTCTTC. Protein: CASSLEGNRGVSHNEQFF.

Only one count was recorded for this clone. The chain couples TRBV5-4 to TRBJ1-6; the D is unclear. Trimming pared 0 bases from V and 8 bases from J, leaving 12 bases between. Germline loops: CDR1 SGHNT, CDR2 YYREEE (reference sequence). The CDR3 has 15 residues. The DNA of the CDR3 is TGTGCCAGCAGCTTGGTTGCAGGAAAGGATTCACCCCTCCACTTT. Protein: CASSLVAGKDSPLHF.

This chain connects TRBV28 to TRBJ2-3; D is perhaps TRBD1 (6 bases). Germline V gene data show CDR1 as MDHEN and CDR2 as SYDVKM. The CDR3 covers 16 residues. Deletions cut 8 bases from V and 0 bases from J, with 18 bases between. CDR3 residues: CASSTFRGSSTDTQYF. The CDR3, as DNA: TGTGCCAGCTCGACTTTTAGGGGGTCCAGCACAGATACGCAGTATTTT. The full variable domain, with the rest looked up from reference TRBV28 and TRBJ2-3, is DVKVTQSSRYLVKRTGEKVFLECVQDMDHENMFWYRQDPGLGLRLIYFSYDVKMKEKGDIPEGYSVSREKKERFSLILESASTNQTSMYLCASSTFRGSSTDTQYFGPGTRLTVL.

The chain employs TRBV9 and TRBJ2-1; 11 nucleotides agree with TRBD2. With 2 bases clipped from V and 3 bases from J, the junction kept 10 bases outside the gene matches. Looked up from germline, CDR1 is SGDLS and CDR2 is YYNGEE. The CDR3 has 18 amino acids. CDR3 nucleotide sequence: TGTGCCAGCAGCGTGGCCCTCACCGGGACTAGCGGCTACAATGAGCAGTTCTTC. Encoded protein: CASSVALTGTSGYNEQFF.

The chain combines TRBV27 with TRBJ2-6, with no clear D. V lost 3 bases and J lost 2, with 11 bases in between. The CDR3 has 16 residues. In germline, CDR1 is MNHEY, CDR2 SMNVEV (reference sequence). CDR3 residues: CASSFQDSTGANVLTF. The CDR3 region has the DNA TGTGCCAGCAGTTTCCAAGACTCAACTGGGGCCAACGTCCTGACTTTC.

This rearrangement joins TRBV5-6 to TRBJ2-1; 8 nucleotides agree with TRBD2. Trimming took 5 bases from V and 5 from J; bases not matched to a gene: 15. This CDR3 contains 17 residues. Germline CDR1 reads SGHDT; CDR2 reads YYEEEE. This CDR3 reads CASRMRTPGLENNEQFF. The CDR3 nucleotides are TGTGCCAGCAGAATGAGAACACCGGGACTAGAAAACAATGAGCAGTTCTTC.

The gene calls are TRBV7-9 and TRBJ2-1, with D possibly TRBD2 on 7 matching bases. CDR3 length: 16 amino acids. V gave up 0 bases and J gave up 4 bases, with 13 bases separating them. Germline CDR1 SEHNR, CDR2 FQNEAQ (reference sequence). In DNA, the CDR3 is TGTGCCAGCAGCTTAGCAGTCAGCGGGACATACAATGAGCAGTTCTTC. It is translated as CASSLAVSGTYNEQFF. Supplemented by reference TRBV7-9 and TRBJ2-1, the full variable domain reads DTGVSQNPRHKITKRGQNVTFRCDPISEHNRLYWYRQTLGQGPEFLTYFQNEAQLEKSRLLSDRFSAERPKGSFSTLEIQRTEQGDSAMYLCASSLAVSGTYNEQFFGPGTRLTVL.

The chain joins TRBV4-1 to TRBJ1-1; 9 bases line up with TRBD1. The CDR3 extends over 17 amino acids. CDR1 MGHRA and CDR2 YSYEKL come from the germline V gene. With 4 bases clipped from V and 1 base from J, the junction kept 10 bases outside the gene matches. CDR3 coding DNA: TGCGCCAGCAGCCCAGGGGGACAGGGCCGGGGGAACACTGAAGCTTTCTTT. It encodes CASSPGGQGRGNTEAFF.

The chain combines TRBV5-1 with TRBJ2-4; the match to TRBD2 covers 8 bases. The V and J ends lost 0 bases and 10 bases, in that order; junction bases with no gene match: 15. From germline, CDR1 is SGHRS and CDR2 YFSETQ. The CDR3 length is 17 residues. For the CDR3, the DNA is TGCGCCAGCAGCTTGGAGAAAGCGGGGGCCCCCGGGTCTATTCAGTACTTC. Its protein is CASSLEKAGAPGSIQYF.

The V and J genes are TRBV11-3 and TRBJ1-6; D is possibly TRBD1 (5 bases). V gave up 5 bases and J gave up 14 bases, with 7 bases separating them. The germline V gene has CDR1 SGHNT and CDR2 YENEEA. The CDR3 extends over 10 amino acids. DNA of the CDR3: TGTGCCAGCAGCCGCAGGGCCCTCCACTTT. Its translation is CASSRRALHF.

This clone was seen only a few times. The chain recombines TRBV5-5 with TRBJ2-2; 8 nucleotides match TRBD2. This CDR3 contains 16 residues. Trimming cost V 4 bases and J 1 base; bases outside gene matches: 6. Germline CDR1 and CDR2: SGHKS and YYEKEE (reference sequence). The CDR3: CASSPRGGKNTGELFF. In DNA, the CDR3 is TGTGCCAGCAGCCCCCGGGGGGGCAAGAACACCGGGGAGCTGTTTTTT.

The chain is built from TRBV27 and TRBJ2-1, with D perhaps matching TRBD2 (6 bases). V was trimmed by 3 bases and J by 7 bases, leaving 13 bases between them. CDR1 is MNHEY, CDR2 SMNVEV, per germline (reference sequence). The CDR3 is 14 residues long. The CDR3 sequence is CASSFTAGSNEQFF. Here the CDR3 DNA reads TGTGCCAGCAGTTTTACGGCGGGGAGTAATGAGCAGTTCTTC.